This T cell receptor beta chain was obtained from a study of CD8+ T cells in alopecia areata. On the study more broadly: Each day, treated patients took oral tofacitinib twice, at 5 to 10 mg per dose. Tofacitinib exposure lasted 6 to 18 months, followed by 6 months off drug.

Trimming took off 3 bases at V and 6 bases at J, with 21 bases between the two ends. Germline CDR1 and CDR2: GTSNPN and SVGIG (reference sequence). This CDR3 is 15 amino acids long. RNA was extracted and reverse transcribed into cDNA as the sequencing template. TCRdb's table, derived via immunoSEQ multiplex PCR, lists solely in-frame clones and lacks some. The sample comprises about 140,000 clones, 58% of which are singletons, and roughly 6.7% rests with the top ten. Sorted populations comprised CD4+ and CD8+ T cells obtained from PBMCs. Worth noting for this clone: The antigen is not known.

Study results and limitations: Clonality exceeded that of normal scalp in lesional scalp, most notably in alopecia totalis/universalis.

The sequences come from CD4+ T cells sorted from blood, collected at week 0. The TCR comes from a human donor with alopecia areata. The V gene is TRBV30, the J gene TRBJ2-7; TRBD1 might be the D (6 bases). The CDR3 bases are TGTGCCTGGAGATTGAAGGGCTTTCGAGGGGGCGAGCAGTACTTC. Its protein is CAWRLKGFRGGEQYF.